These 31 T cell receptor beta chains originate from one sample sequenced in a study of blood T cell repertoires in COVID-19. TCRdb's copy holds only in-frame clones and misses some; the assay was immunoSEQ multiplex PCR. The profile shows approximately 180,000 clones, roughly 89% of them singletons. Sequenced sample: PBMCs or T cells enriched from blood (not recorded which). The receptors shown here come from a woman aged 40 to 49 with acute COVID-19.

This clone was detected only once. This chain links TRBV19 with TRBJ1-5, with no clear D. Deletions cut 4 bases from V and 0 bases from J, with 16 bases between. CDR3 length: 17 residues. Germline V gene sequence: CDR1 LNHDA, CDR2 SQIVND (reference sequence). As DNA, the CDR3 is TGTGCCAGTAGTAGAGCCATGACACCGGATAGCAATCAGCCCCAGCATTTT. Protein sequence: CASSRAMTPDSNQPQHF.

CDR3 bases: TGTGCCAGCAGTTTAGGAGGGAGAGAACAGCCCCAGCATTTT. Its protein product is CASSLGGREQPQHF. The chain carries TRBV28 and TRBJ1-5; D is unclear. Germline V gene sequence: CDR1 MDHEN, CDR2 SYDVKM. The CDR3 runs 14 residues. V lost 2 bases to trimming and J lost 7 bases, with 12 bases between them.

V is TRBV2 and J is TRBJ1-1, with 8 bases identical to TRBD1. Germline V gene data show CDR1 as SNHLY and CDR2 as FYNNEI. The junction had 6 bases not matched to a gene; V was cut back by 6 bases and J by 3 bases. This CDR3 is 14 amino acids long. In DNA form, the CDR3 reads TGTGCCAGCAGGACAGGGGAAAGGGACACTGAAGCTTTCTTT. It codes for CASRTGERDTEAFF.

J is TRBJ1-5 and V is TRBV4-1, with D uncertain. Trimming left V 1 base short and J 7 bases short, with 8 bases between. The CDR3 runs 13 residues. The V gene's germline CDR1 is MGHRA and CDR2 YSYEKL. CDR3 loop: CASSQVPQQPQHF. The CDR3 DNA reads TGCGCCAGCAGCCAAGTTCCTCAGCAGCCCCAGCATTTT.

V gene TRBV9 combines with J gene TRBJ2-3; D is unclear. The CDR3 covers 16 residues. The V gene lost 0 bases and the J gene lost 1 base, with 12 bases spanning the gap. Germline V lookup: CDR1 SGDLS, CDR2 YYNGEE. CDR3 loop: CASSVDEPSGTDTQYF. As DNA, the CDR3 is TGTGCCAGCAGCGTAGATGAACCCTCGGGCACAGATACGCAGTATTTT.

This clone was counted only a few times. The chain links TRBV7-9 to TRBJ2-5, with 8 bases identical to TRBD1. The germline gives CDR1 SEHNR, CDR2 FQNEAQ (reference sequence). This CDR3 spans 16 amino acids. The ends lost 1 base at V and 5 bases at J; junction bases unmatched: 9. CDR3 protein: CASSLGIGQGVETQYF. The CDR3 nucleotides read TGTGCCAGCAGCTTAGGCATTGGACAGGGTGTGGAGACCCAGTACTTC. Looking up the rest from reference TRBV7-9 and TRBJ2-5 gives the full variable domain: DTGVSQNPRHKITKRGQNVTFRCDPISEHNRLYWYRQTLGQGPEFLTYFQNEAQLEKSRLLSDRFSAERPKGSFSTLEIQRTEQGDSAMYLCASSLGIGQGVETQYFGPGTRLLVL.

This chain joins TRBV6-1 and TRBJ1-2, with TRBD1 matching 8 bases. Trimming cost V 1 base and J 8 bases; bases outside gene matches: 9. The CDR3 is made up of 15 amino acids. The germline V gene encodes CDR1 MNHNS and CDR2 SASEGT. Here the CDR3 DNA reads TGTGCCAGCAGTGAAGGTGGCAGGGGGCGAAGGGGCTACACCTTC. Its protein is CASSEGGRGRRGYTF.

V usage is TRBV5-4 and J usage is TRBJ2-3; a possible D gene is TRBD2 (6 bases). The length of the CDR3 is 14 residues. CDR1 is SGHNT and CDR2 is YYREEE in the germline V gene (reference sequence). The germline V and J ends were trimmed by 4 bases and 2 bases, with 11 bases remaining between them. The CDR3, as DNA: TGTGCCAGCAGCCGGGACTTCTCCACAGATACGCAGTATTTT. It specifies CASSRDFSTDTQYF. Supplemented by reference TRBV5-4 and TRBJ2-3, the full variable domain reads ETGVTQSPTHLIKTRGQQVTLRCSSQSGHNTVSWYQQALGQGPQFIFQYYREEENGRGNFPPRFSGLQFPNYSSELNVNALELDDSALYLCASSRDFSTDTQYFGPGTRLTVL.

The chain couples TRBV24-1 to TRBJ2-3; 12 bases agree with TRBD2. The CDR3 totals 18 residues. The germline gives CDR1 KGHDR, CDR2 SFDVKD. Trimming removed 5 bases from V and 1 base from J; junction bases left unmatched: 9. The CDR3, as DNA: TGTGCCACCAGTGCTGGTTTTCTAGCGGGAGGGCGCACAGATACGCAGTATTTT. It encodes CATSAGFLAGGRTDTQYF.

The chain recombines TRBV19 with TRBJ1-5; maybe TRBD1 (5 bases). Trimming shortened V by 4 bases and J by 2 bases, and 18 bases separated the two germline ends. The CDR3 length is 17 residues. Per germline, CDR1 LNHDA and CDR2 SQIVND (reference sequence). The CDR3 loop reads CASSKGWQENGNQPQHF. The CDR3 region has the DNA TGTGCCAGTAGTAAGGGGTGGCAGGAGAACGGCAATCAGCCCCAGCATTTT.

The genes are TRBV9 and TRBJ2-2, with D perhaps TRBD1 (6 bases). The CDR3 loop spans 16 amino acids. Trimming took off 7 bases at V and 3 bases at J, with 19 bases between the two ends. CDR1 and CDR2 from the germline V gene are SGDLS and YYNGEE. The CDR3 spells CASAAQEGVYTGELFF. In nucleotides, the CDR3 is TGTGCCAGCGCAGCGCAAGAGGGGGTATACACCGGGGAGCTGTTTTTT.

This rearrangement joins TRBV15 to TRBJ1-1, with 7 bases matching TRBD1. The CDR3 covers 15 residues. The J segment lost 2 bases and the V segment lost 3 bases, leaving 6 bases of the junction unmatched. Germline V gives CDR1 LNHNV, CDR2 YYDKDF (reference sequence). CDR3 sequence reads: CATSRPGQLNTEAFF. Written as DNA, the CDR3 is TGTGCCACCAGCAGGCCGGGACAGTTAAACACTGAAGCTTTCTTT.

V gene TRBV7-6 combines with J gene TRBJ2-3; a weak D match, TRBD1 (6 bases). Deletions cut 3 bases from V and 2 bases from J, with 12 bases between. Germline V lookup: CDR1 SGHVS, CDR2 FNYEAQ. The CDR3 contains 15 residues. The CDR3 loop reads CASSLRQGFTDTQYF. CDR3 coding DNA: TGTGCCAGCAGCTTGAGGCAGGGGTTCACAGATACGCAGTATTTT. Variable domain in full (rest from reference TRBV7-6 and TRBJ2-3): GAGVSQSPRYKVTKRGQDVALRCDPISGHVSLYWYRQALGQGPEFLTYFNYEAQQDKSGLPNDRFSAERPEGSISTLTIQRTEQRDSAMYRCASSLRQGFTDTQYFGPGTRLTVL.

The chain carries TRBV28 and TRBJ1-2; TRBD1 aligns across 8 bases. This CDR3 comprises 15 residues. Germline V gene sequence: CDR1 MDHEN, CDR2 SYDVKM. The junction had 8 bases not matched to a gene; V was cut back by 2 bases and J by 6 bases. Written as DNA, the CDR3 is TGTGCCAGCAGTTTAGTCGTTTGGACAGGGCATGGCTACACCTTC. Encoded protein: CASSLVVWTGHGYTF.

The chain links TRBV27 to TRBJ1-1, with 7 bases identical to TRBD1. With V trimmed by 4 bases and J by 7 bases, 6 bases remained unmatched. CDR3 length: 13 amino acids. In germline, CDR1 is MNHEY, CDR2 SMNVEV (reference sequence). The CDR3 coding sequence is TGTGCCAGCAGTTCAGGGGGAAGAAATGAAGCTTTCTTT. This encodes CASSSGGRNEAFF.

The chain recombines TRBV21-1 with TRBJ2-1; the table gives TRBD2 as D, unverified against the DNA. TRBV21-1 is noted as a pseudogene. The CDR3 is 15 amino acids. The CDR3 DNA is TGTGCCAGCAGCAGTTCTAGCGGGAGTGAGGATGAGCAGTTCTTC. As protein: CASSSSSGSEDEQFF.

The chain carries TRBV4-3 and TRBJ2-1; tentatively, D is TRBD1 (5 bases). V lost 3 bases and J lost 2, with 20 bases in between. This CDR3 comprises 18 residues. The germline CDR1 and CDR2 sequences are LGHNA and YSLEER. The CDR3 nucleotides are TGCGCCAGCAGCCAGTCATATCTAATCGGACAACCCTACAATGAGCAGTTCTTC. Its translation is CASSQSYLIGQPYNEQFF.

The count of this clone is one. This CDR3 reads CASSWSGGGNQPQHF. In DNA, the CDR3 is TGTGCCAGTAGTTGGTCAGGGGGTGGCAATCAGCCCCAGCATTTT. This sequence joins TRBV19 and TRBJ1-5; 7 bases line up with TRBD1. This CDR3 region has 15 residues. Germline V gene lookup returns CDR1 LNHDA and CDR2 SQIVND (reference sequence). Trimming cost V 5 bases and J 2 bases; bases outside gene matches: 6.

The gene calls are TRBV28 and TRBJ2-3; 13 bases line up with TRBD2. The CDR3 sequence is 15 residues long. The ends lost 5 bases at V and 5 bases at J; junction bases unmatched: 4. Per germline, CDR1 MDHEN and CDR2 SYDVKM. CDR3 residues: CASSAGTSGKDTQYF. The CDR3 nucleotides are TGTGCCAGCAGTGCCGGGACTAGCGGGAAAGATACGCAGTATTTT.

This chain connects TRBV19 to TRBJ1-4; TRBD1 matches 7 bases. J gave up 4 bases and V 5 bases, and 7 bases lay outside the gene matches. This CDR3 contains 15 residues. Looked up from germline, CDR1 is LNHDA and CDR2 is SQIVND (reference sequence). As DNA, the CDR3 is TGTGCCAGTAGTCCCTCCGGGACAGTTAATGAAAAACTGTTTTTT. Protein: CASSPSGTVNEKLFF.

V is TRBV2 and J is TRBJ1-3; D gene unclear. Germline CDR1 SNHLY, CDR2 FYNNEI. Trimming removed 6 bases from V and 0 bases from J, with 12 bases in between. This CDR3 region has 15 residues. CDR3 sequence: CASSLVESSGNTIYF. The CDR3 DNA follows: TGTGCCAGCAGCCTAGTAGAATCCTCTGGAAACACCATATATTTT.

The chain combines TRBV9 with TRBJ2-2; 13 bases fit TRBD2. After removal of 5 bases from V and 5 bases from J, the junction contained 9 bases not matched to a gene. The CDR3 is 17 residues long. Per the germline V gene, CDR1 is SGDLS and CDR2 is YYNGEE. The CDR3 protein is CASSPGLAGVGTGELFF. For the CDR3, the DNA is TGTGCCAGCAGTCCCGGACTAGCGGGAGTTGGGACCGGGGAGCTGTTTTTT.

This clone was seen once. This rearrangement joins TRBV7-2 to TRBJ2-7; D is uncertain. Germline V gene sequence: CDR1 SGHTA, CDR2 FQGNSA. The CDR3 covers 13 residues. V dropped 3 bases and J dropped 2 bases, with 8 bases sitting between them. CDR3: CASSFGSAYEQYF. In DNA form, the CDR3 reads TGTGCCAGCAGCTTTGGCAGCGCCTACGAGCAGTACTTC.

The chain carries TRBV9 and TRBJ2-7, with TRBD1 as a possible D gene (6 bases). Looked up from germline, CDR1 is SGDLS and CDR2 is YYNGEE. The V end was cut by 4 bases, the J end by 3 bases, with 14 bases between. This CDR3 spans 14 amino acids. CDR3 protein: CASSTRQDHYEQYF. CDR3 coding DNA: TGTGCCAGCAGCACCAGACAGGATCACTACGAGCAGTACTTC.

This chain connects TRBV19 to TRBJ1-5; D not certain. The CDR3 is made up of 15 amino acids. Germline V gives CDR1 LNHDA, CDR2 SQIVND (reference sequence). The V and J ends lost 3 bases and 4 bases respectively, with 13 bases between them. The CDR3 nucleotides are TGTGCCAGTAGTATTGAGAAGTTTTCTAATCAGCCCCAGCATTTT. Amino acids: CASSIEKFSNQPQHF.

The gene calls are TRBV7-2 and TRBJ2-6; 9 bases map to TRBD2. The CDR3 contains 17 residues. In germline, CDR1 is SGHTA, CDR2 FQGNSA. The trim removed 5 bases at V and 4 bases at J, leaving 9 bases unmatched. CDR3 sequence (DNA): TGTGCCAGCAGCCCCCGGTTTCTAGCGGGGGGGGCCAACGTCCTGACTTTC. It specifies CASSPRFLAGGANVLTF.

The chain carries TRBV7-8 and TRBJ1-1; no clear D gene. CDR3 length: 16 amino acids. Trimming pared 4 bases from V and 2 bases from J, leaving 17 bases between. Germline loops: CDR1 SGHVS, CDR2 FQNEAQ. CDR3 loop: CASSSTFGRDNTEAFF. CDR3 coding DNA: TGTGCCAGCAGCTCGACATTTGGGCGGGATAACACTGAAGCTTTCTTT.

The chain links TRBV19 to TRBJ1-5; 10 bases fit TRBD1. J gave up 6 bases and V 7 bases, and 12 bases lay outside the gene matches. Germline CDR1 and CDR2: LNHDA and SQIVND (reference sequence). This CDR3 is built from 16 residues. CDR3 DNA sequence: TGTGCCAGTAAGGGGACAGGGGTAAGTCACGGTCAGCCCCAGCATTTT. This sequence encodes CASKGTGVSHGQPQHF.

J is TRBJ1-1 and V is TRBV6-2 or TRBV6-3; D unresolved. The germline V gene encodes CDR1 MNHEY and CDR2 SVGEGT. The length of the CDR3 is 14 residues. Trimming shortened V by 0 bases and J by 1 base, and 6 bases separated the two germline ends. CDR3 DNA: TGTGCCAGCAGTTACTCGATGGCGAACACTGAAGCTTTCTTT. Its translation is CASSYSMANTEAFF.

The rearrangement links TRBV9 to TRBJ2-3; D is possibly TRBD2 (5 bases). The CDR3 loop spans 17 amino acids. Trimming cost V 0 bases and J 3 bases, with 17 bases left between them. CDR1 is SGDLS, CDR2 YYNGEE, per germline. The CDR3 reads CASSVEGRDDGTDTQYF. DNA for the CDR3: TGTGCCAGCAGCGTAGAGGGTCGGGATGACGGTACAGATACGCAGTATTTT. The full variable domain, rest sourced from reference TRBV9 and TRBJ2-3, is DSGVTQTPKHLITATGQRVTLRCSPRSGDLSVYWYQQSLDQGLQFLIQYYNGEERAKGNILERFSAQQFPDLHSELNLSSLELGDSALYFCASSVEGRDDGTDTQYFGPGTRLTVL.

The chain links TRBV5-4 to TRBJ2-1; TRBD2 matches at 9 bases. V dropped 1 base and J dropped 7; count of bases not matched to a gene: 3. This CDR3 comprises 14 residues. CDR1 SGHNT and CDR2 YYREEE come from the germline V gene (reference sequence). The CDR3 bases are TGTGCCAGCAGCTTGATGGGACTAGCTAATGAGCAGTTCTTC. It specifies CASSLMGLANEQFF.